This T cell receptor beta chain was retrieved from a study of CD8 T cells in ankylosing spondylitis. This CDR3 region has 14 residues. V lost 8 bases to trimming and J lost 1 base, with 15 bases between them. Findings of the study overall: Reportedly, matched ankylosing spondylitis synovial fluid was significantly enriched for disease-linked clones. Several of the motif variants were reported before in synovial fluid and blood from reactive arthritis.

Via MiXCR, TCRdb re-called the 5' RACE reads, giving one row per CDR3 protein. The sample contains more than 150,000 distinct CDR3 sequences, approximately 12% of which appear only once. In its sample, this clonotype was seen many times. As yet, its antigen is unknown. The chain has TRBV12-3 or TRBV12-4 and TRBJ2-7; D gene unclear. Sequencing was performed on blood, either unsorted or a sorted T cell fraction (not recorded which). The TCR was taken from a female donor with ankylosing spondylitis or in good health (not recorded which). The CDR3 nucleotides read TGTGCCAGCGGCCAGACTGTGACTTCCTACGAGCAGTACTTC. Translating it yields CASGQTVTSYEQYF.